Sequencing of this T cell receptor (beta chain) was carried out in a study of T cells in localized non-small cell lung cancer. The study, taken as a whole, reports: Higher T cell density in the blood was associated with longer overall survival, whereas higher adjacent-lung clonality associated with shorter survival. Tumor trailed uninvolved adjacent lung in T cell clonality, which peaked there. A median approximately 57 of the top 100 tumor clones appeared in adjacent lung.

The germline gives CDR1 MNHEY, CDR2 SVGAGI. The CDR3 is 15 amino acids. Trimming cost V 7 bases and J 6 bases, with 18 bases left between them. Points on this clone: What it binds is unknown.

Profiling relied on immunoSEQ multiplex PCR, and the TCRdb table lists in-frame clones only, not all of them. The repertoire consists of tens of thousands of clones, with roughly 87% occurring once and the leading ten covering around 15%. The receptor was isolated from a man aged 40-75 years with stage I squamous cell lung carcinoma. The chain is built from TRBV6-5 and TRBJ2-2, with D maybe TRBD2 (5 bases). Source: peripheral blood, taken before any cancer treatment. CDR3: CASKHRERPSGELFF. As DNA, the CDR3 is TGTGCCAGCAAGCACCGGGAACGGCCCTCCGGGGAGCTGTTTTTT.